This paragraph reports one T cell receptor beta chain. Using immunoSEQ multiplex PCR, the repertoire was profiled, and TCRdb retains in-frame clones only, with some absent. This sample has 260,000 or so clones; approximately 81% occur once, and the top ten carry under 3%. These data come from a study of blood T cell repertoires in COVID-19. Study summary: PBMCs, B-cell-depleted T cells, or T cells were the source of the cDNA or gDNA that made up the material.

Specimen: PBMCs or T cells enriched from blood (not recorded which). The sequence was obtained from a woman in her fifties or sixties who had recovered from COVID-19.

The CDR3 nucleotides are TGTGCCAGTAGTCCCGGACAGGGGGCGGCTAACTATGGCTACACCTTC. This gives the protein CASSPGQGAANYGYTF. The chain couples TRBV19 to TRBJ1-2, with 11 bases matching TRBD1. With V trimmed by 5 bases and J by 0 bases, 5 bases remained unmatched. Germline loops: CDR1 LNHDA, CDR2 SQIVND (reference sequence). This CDR3 is built from 16 residues.